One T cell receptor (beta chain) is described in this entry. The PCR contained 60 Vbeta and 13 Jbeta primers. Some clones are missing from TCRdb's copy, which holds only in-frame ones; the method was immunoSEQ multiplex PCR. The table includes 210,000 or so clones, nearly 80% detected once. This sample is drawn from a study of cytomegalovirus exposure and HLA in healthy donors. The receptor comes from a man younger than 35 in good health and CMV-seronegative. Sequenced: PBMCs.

CDR3 sequence: CAWSVQGRGHTEAFF. In nucleotides, the CDR3 is TGTGCCTGGAGTGTACAAGGGCGGGGTCACACTGAAGCTTTCTTT. V is TRBV30 and J is TRBJ1-1; D unclear. The germline CDR1 and CDR2 sequences are GTSNPN and SVGIG (reference sequence). The CDR3 runs to 15 residues. V was shortened by 0 bases and J by 3 bases, with 14 bases between the two germline ends.